This paragraph reports one TCR beta chain. Its antigen is not known. This sample stems from a study of T cell responses to AZD1222 COVID-19 vaccine. The method was immunoSEQ multiplex PCR; TCRdb's version includes in-frame clones alone and lacks a portion of them. The profile shows about 210,000 clones, roughly 94% of them singletons. Study-level points and caveats: It should be noted that donors were predominantly white British and more often female, and clonal diversity was possibly underestimated.

With 5 bases removed from V and 7 bases from J, the gap between germline ends came to 15 bases. The CDR3 runs to 15 residues. Germline V lookup: CDR1 SEHNR, CDR2 FQNEAQ (reference sequence). Specimen: peripheral blood, collected 28 days after the second dose of the MenACWY control vaccine. The chain joins TRBV7-9 to TRBJ1-6; D not certain. This receptor was taken from an adult who received the MenACWY meningococcal vaccine as a control. As DNA, the CDR3 is TGTGCCAGCAGCCCGAGTGGCCTAAGGAATTCACCCCTCCACTTT. Protein: CASSPSGLRNSPLHF.